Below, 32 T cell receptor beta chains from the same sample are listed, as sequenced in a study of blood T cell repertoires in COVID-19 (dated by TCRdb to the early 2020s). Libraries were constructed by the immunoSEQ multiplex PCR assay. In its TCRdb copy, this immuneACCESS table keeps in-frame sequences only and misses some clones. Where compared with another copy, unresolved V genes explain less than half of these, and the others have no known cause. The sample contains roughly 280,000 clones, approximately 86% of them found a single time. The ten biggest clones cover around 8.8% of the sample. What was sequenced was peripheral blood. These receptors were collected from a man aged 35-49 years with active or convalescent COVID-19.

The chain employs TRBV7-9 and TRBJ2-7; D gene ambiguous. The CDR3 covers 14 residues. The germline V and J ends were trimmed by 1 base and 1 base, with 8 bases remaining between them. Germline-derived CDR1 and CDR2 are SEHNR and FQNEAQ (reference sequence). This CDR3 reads CASSLEAGSYEQYF. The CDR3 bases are TGTGCCAGCAGCTTAGAAGCAGGATCCTACGAGCAGTACTTC.

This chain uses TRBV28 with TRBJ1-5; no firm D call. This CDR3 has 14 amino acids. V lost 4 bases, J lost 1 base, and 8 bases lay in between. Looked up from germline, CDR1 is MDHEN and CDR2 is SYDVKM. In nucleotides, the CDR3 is TGTGCCAGCAGTTGGATACAGAGCAATCAGCCCCAGCATTTT. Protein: CASSWIQSNQPQHF.

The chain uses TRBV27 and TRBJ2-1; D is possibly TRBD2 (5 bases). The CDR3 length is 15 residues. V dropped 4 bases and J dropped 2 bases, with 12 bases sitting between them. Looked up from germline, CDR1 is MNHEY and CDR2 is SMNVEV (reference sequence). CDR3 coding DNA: TGTGCCAGCAGTTCAACTAGAATAACCTACAATGAGCAGTTCTTC. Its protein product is CASSSTRITYNEQFF.

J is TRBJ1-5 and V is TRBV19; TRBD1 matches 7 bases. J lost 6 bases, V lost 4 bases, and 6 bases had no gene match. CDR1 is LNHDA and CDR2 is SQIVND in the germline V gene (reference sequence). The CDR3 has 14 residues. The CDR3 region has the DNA TGTGCCAGTAGTACAAACAGGGGCGGTCAGCCCCAGCATTTT. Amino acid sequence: CASSTNRGGQPQHF. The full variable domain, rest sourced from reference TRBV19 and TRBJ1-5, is DGGITQSPKYLFRKEGQNVTLSCEQNLNHDAMYWYRQDPGQGLRLIYYSQIVNDFQKGDIAEGYSVSREKKESFPLTVTSAQKNPTAFYLCASSTNRGGQPQHFGDGTRLSIL.

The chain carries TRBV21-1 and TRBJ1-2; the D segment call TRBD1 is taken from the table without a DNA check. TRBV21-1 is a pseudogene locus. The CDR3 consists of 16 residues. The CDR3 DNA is TGTGCCAGCAGCAAAGCCTCGGACAGGGCTGACTATGGCTACACCTTC. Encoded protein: CASSKASDRADYGYTF.

The CDR3 sequence is CAGSGNKDQPQHF. Written as DNA, the CDR3 is TGTGCCGGATCAGGGAATAAGGATCAGCCCCAGCATTTT. This chain uses TRBV6-5 with TRBJ1-5; possible D gene TRBD1, 5 bases. This CDR3 comprises 13 residues. Trimming left V 11 bases short and J 5 bases short, with 16 bases between. The germline CDR1 and CDR2 sequences are MNHEY and SVGAGI.

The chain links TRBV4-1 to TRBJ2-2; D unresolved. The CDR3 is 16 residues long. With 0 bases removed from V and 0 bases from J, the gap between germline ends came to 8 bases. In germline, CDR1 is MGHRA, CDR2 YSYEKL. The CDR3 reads CASSQDLGPNTGELFF. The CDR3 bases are TGCGCCAGCAGCCAAGATCTGGGCCCGAACACCGGGGAGCTGTTTTTT.

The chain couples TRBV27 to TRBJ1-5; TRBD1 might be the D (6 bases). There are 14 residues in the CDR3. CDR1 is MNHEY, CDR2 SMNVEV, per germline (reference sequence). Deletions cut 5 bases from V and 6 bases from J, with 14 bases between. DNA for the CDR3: TGTGCCAGCAGTGAACAGGGCCTGGGTCAGCCCCAGCATTTT. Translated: CASSEQGLGQPQHF.

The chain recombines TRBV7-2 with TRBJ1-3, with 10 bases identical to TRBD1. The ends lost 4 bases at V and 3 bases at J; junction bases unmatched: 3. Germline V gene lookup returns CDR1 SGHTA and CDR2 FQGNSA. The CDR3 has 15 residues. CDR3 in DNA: TGTGCCAGCAGCTCGGGGACAGGGGATGGAAACACCATATATTTT. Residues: CASSSGTGDGNTIYF.

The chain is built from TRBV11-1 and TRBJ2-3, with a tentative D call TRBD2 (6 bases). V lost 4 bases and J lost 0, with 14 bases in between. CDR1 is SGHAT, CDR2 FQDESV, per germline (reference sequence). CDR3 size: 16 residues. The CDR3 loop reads CASSSGSGASTDTQYF. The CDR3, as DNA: TGTGCCAGCAGCTCCGGGAGTGGGGCTAGCACAGATACGCAGTATTTT.

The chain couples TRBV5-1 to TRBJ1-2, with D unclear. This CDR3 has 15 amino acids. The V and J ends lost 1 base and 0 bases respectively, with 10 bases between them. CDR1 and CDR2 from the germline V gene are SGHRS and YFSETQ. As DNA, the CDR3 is TGCGCCAGCAGCTTGACGGGGATTACTAACTATGGCTACACCTTC. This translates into CASSLTGITNYGYTF.

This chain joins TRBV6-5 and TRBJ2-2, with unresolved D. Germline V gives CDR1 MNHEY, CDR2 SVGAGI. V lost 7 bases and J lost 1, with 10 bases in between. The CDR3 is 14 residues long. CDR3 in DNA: TGTGCCAGCATGAGGCAGATGAACACCGGGGAGCTGTTTTTT. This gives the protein CASMRQMNTGELFF.

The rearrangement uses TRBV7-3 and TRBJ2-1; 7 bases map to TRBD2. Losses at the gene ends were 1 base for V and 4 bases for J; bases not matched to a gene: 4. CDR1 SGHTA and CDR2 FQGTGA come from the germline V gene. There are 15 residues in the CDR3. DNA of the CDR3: TGTGCCAGCAGCTTAAACCTAGCGGCGTACAATGAGCAGTTCTTC. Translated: CASSLNLAAYNEQFF. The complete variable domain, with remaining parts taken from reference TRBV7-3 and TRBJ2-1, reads GAGVSQTPSNKVTEKGKYVELRCDPISGHTALYWYRQSLGQGPEFLIYFQGTGAADDSGLPNDRFFAVRPEGSVSTLKIQRTERGDSAVYLCASSLNLAAYNEQFFGPGTRLTVL.

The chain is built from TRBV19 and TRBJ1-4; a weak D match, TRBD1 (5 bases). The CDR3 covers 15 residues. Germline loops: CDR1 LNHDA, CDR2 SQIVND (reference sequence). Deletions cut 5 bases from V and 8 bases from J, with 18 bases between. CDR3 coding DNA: TGTGCCAGTAGTGGGGGGACGGGGGTAGGAGAAAAACTGTTTTTT. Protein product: CASSGGTGVGEKLFF.

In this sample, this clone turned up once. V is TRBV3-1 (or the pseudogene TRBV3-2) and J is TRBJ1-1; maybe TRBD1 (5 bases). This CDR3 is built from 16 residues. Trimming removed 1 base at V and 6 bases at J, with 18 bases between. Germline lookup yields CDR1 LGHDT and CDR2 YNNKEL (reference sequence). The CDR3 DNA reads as TGTGCCAGCAGCCAAGTGGGGGGTGGTGTAGGTGCTGAAGCTTTCTTT. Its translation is CASSQVGGGVGAEAFF.

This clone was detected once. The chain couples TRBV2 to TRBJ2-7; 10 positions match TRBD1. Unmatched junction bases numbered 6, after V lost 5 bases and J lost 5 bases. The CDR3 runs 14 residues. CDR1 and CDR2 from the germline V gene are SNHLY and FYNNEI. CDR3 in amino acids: CASSRTGGGDEQYF. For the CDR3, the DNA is TGTGCCAGCAGTCGGACAGGGGGAGGCGACGAGCAGTACTTC.

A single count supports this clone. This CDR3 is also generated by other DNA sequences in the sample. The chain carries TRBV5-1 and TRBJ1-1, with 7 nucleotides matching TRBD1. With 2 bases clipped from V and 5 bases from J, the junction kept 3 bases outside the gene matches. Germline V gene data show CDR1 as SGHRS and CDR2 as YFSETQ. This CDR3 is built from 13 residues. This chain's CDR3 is CASSLTGDTEAFF. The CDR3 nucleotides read TGCGCCAGCAGCTTAACAGGGGATACTGAAGCTTTCTTT.

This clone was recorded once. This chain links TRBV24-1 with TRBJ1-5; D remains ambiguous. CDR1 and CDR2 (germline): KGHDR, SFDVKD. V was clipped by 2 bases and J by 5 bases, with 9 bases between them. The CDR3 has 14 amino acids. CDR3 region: CATSDSGRDQPQHF. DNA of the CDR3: TGTGCCACCAGTGATTCGGGGAGGGATCAGCCCCAGCATTTT.

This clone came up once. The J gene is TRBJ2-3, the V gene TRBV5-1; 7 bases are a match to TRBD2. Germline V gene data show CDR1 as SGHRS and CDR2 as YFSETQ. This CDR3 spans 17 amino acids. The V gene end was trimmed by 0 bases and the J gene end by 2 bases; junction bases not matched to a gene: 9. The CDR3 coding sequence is TGCGCCAGCAGCTTGGCGGCTAGCGGATCTGCCACAGATACGCAGTATTTT. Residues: CASSLAASGSATDTQYF.

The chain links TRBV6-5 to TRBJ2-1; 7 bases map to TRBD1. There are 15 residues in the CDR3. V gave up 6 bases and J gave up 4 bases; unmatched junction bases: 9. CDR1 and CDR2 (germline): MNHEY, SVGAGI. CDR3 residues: CASSPGQKRYNEQFF. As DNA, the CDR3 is TGTGCCAGCAGCCCGGGACAGAAGCGTTACAATGAGCAGTTCTTC.

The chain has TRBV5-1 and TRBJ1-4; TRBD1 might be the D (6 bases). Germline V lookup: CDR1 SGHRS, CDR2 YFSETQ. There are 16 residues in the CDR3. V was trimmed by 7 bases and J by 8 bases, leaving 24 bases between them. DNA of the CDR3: TGCGCCAGCGGCCAAAACGGTAGGGGGTCGTACGAAAAACTGTTTTTT. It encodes CASGQNGRGSYEKLFF.

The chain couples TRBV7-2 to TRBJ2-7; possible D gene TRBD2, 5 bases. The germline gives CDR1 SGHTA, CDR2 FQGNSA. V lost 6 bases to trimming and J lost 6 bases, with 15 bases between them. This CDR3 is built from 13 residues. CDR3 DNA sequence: TGTGCCAGCAGTAGGCTAGCCGCTGGCGAGCAGTACTTC. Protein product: CASSRLAAGEQYF.

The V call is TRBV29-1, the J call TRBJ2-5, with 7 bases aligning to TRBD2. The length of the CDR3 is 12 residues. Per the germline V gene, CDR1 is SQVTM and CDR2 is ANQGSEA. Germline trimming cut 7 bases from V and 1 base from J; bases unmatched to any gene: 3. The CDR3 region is CSASGGQETQYF. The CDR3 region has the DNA TGCAGCGCGTCGGGGGGCCAAGAGACCCAGTACTTC.

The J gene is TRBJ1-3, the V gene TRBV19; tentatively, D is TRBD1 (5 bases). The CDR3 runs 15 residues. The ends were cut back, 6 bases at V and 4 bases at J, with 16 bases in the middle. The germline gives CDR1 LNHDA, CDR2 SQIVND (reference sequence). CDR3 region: CASRRSHGGGNTIYF. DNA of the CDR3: TGTGCCAGTAGAAGGTCCCACGGGGGAGGAAACACCATATATTTT.

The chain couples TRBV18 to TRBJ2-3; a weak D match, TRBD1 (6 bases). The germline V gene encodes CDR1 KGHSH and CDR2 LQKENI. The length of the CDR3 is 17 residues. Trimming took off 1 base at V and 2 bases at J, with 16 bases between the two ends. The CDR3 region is CASSPRRQDVFTDTQYF. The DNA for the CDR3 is TGTGCCAGCTCACCACGGCGACAGGATGTCTTCACAGATACGCAGTATTTT.

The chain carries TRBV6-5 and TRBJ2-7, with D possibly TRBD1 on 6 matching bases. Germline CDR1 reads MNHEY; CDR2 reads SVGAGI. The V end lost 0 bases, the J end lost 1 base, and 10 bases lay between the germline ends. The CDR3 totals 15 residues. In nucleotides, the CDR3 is TGTGCCAGCAGTTACTCTACGAGGGGGTCCTACGAGCAGTACTTC. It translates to CASSYSTRGSYEQYF.

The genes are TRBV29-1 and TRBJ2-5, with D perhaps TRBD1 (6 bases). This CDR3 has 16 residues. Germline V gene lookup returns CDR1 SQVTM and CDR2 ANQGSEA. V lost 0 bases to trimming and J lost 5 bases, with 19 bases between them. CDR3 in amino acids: CSVEDRGGGGVETQYF. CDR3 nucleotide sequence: TGCAGCGTTGAAGATCGAGGGGGTGGTGGGGTGGAGACCCAGTACTTC.

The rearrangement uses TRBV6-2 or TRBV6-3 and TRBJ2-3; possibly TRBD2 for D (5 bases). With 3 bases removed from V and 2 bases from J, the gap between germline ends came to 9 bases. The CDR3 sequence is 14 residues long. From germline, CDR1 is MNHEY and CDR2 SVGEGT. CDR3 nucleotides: TGTGCCAGCAGTTATCCGGGAAACACAGATACGCAGTATTTT. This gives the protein CASSYPGNTDTQYF.

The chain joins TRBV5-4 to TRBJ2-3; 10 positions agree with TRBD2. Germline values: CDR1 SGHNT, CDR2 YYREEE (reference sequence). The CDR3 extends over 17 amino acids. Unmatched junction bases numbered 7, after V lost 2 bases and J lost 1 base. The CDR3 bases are TGTGCCAGCAGCTTAACATTAACTAGCGGGGGCACAGATACGCAGTATTTT. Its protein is CASSLTLTSGGTDTQYF. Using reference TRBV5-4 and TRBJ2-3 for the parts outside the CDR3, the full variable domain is ETGVTQSPTHLIKTRGQQVTLRCSSQSGHNTVSWYQQALGQGPQFIFQYYREEENGRGNFPPRFSGLQFPNYSSELNVNALELDDSALYLCASSLTLTSGGTDTQYFGPGTRLTVL.

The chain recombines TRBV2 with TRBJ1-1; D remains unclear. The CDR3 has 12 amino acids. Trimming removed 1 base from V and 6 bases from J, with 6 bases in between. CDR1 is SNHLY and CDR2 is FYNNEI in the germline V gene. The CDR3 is CASSEGRAEAFF. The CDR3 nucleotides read TGTGCCAGCAGTGAAGGGAGGGCTGAAGCTTTCTTT.

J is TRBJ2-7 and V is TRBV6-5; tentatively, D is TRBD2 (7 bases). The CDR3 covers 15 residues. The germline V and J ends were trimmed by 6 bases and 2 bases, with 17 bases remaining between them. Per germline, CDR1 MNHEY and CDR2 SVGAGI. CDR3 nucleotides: TGTGCCAGCAGCCTCGGGAGGACAGAGCCCTACGAGCAGTACTTC. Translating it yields CASSLGRTEPYEQYF.

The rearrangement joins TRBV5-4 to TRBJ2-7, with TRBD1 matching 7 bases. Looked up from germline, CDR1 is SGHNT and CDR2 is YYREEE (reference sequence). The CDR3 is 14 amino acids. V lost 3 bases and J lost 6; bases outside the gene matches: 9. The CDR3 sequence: CASSSRDSGLEQYF. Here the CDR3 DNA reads TGTGCCAGCAGCTCCCGGGACAGTGGACTCGAGCAGTACTTC.